Listed below are T cell receptor beta chains from one sample, sequenced in a study of T cell responses to AZD1222 COVID-19 vaccine. Libraries were prepared by immunoSEQ multiplex PCR; TCRdb keeps only in-frame clonotypes and omits some of them. The profile shows 140,000 or so clones, 70% to 90% of them singletons. This specimen was peripheral blood, taken 28 days after the second AZD1222 dose. The source is an adult who received the AZD1222 COVID-19 vaccine. CDR3s include the opening cysteine and the closing phenylalanine or tryptophan. D genes are given only for firm matches. Clone size, where shown, is once, few, many, or a class for clones that have expanded.

V	size	D	J	CDR3	DNA
TRBV19	.	.	TRBJ1-3	CATREGRGGNTIYF	TGTGCCACAAGAGAAGGGCGCGGTGGAAACACCATATATTTT
TRBV15	.	TRBD1	TRBJ2-5	CATSRPGQRKETQYF	TGTGCCACCAGCAGACCGGGACAGCGAAAGGAGACCCAGTACTTC
TRBV6-2/TRBV6-3	.	TRBD1	TRBJ2-2	CASSSPLTGVAGELFF	TGTGCCAGCAGTTCCCCTCTGACAGGGGTGGCCGGGGAGCTGTTTTTT
TRBV11-2	few	.	TRBJ1-2	CASSLGHGYTF	TGTGCCAGCAGCTTAGGACATGGCTACACCTTC
TRBV4-1	few	.	TRBJ1-1	CASSPRLGLVNTEAFF	TGCGCCAGCAGCCCCCGCTTGGGATTGGTGAACACTGAAGCTTTCTTT
TRBV6-5	.	.	TRBJ2-7	CASSYRPGGAYEQYF	TGTGCCAGCAGTTACCGCCCCGGGGGAGCTTACGAGCAGTACTTC
TRBV4-2	.	TRBD2	TRBJ2-5	CASSPILSGGAQETQYF	TGTGCCAGCAGCCCGATCCTCAGCGGGGGTGCACAGGAGACCCAGTACTTC
TRBV18	once	.	TRBJ1-3	CASSQGVLNTIYF	TGTGCCAGCTCACAGGGGGTCCTAAACACCATATATTTT
TRBV5-6	few	.	TRBJ2-7	CASSSVASYEQYF	TGTGCCAGCAGCTCCGTGGCCTCCTACGAGCAGTACTTC
TRBV18	.	TRBD1	TRBJ1-5	CASSDREINQPQHF	TGTGCCAGCTCAGACAGGGAGATCAATCAGCCCCAGCATTTT
TRBV28	.	.	TRBJ1-6	CASSSGSDSPLHF	TGTGCCAGCAGTTCAGGGAGCGATTCACCCCTCCACTTT
TRBV24-1	.	.	TRBJ1-2	CATSATGDYGYTF	TGTGCCACCAGTGCGACAGGTGACTATGGCTACACCTTC
TRBV7-6	.	.	TRBJ1-1	CASSSGVSTEAFF	TGTGCCAGCAGCTCGGGGGTGAGCACTGAAGCTTTCTTT
TRBV11-2	once	.	TRBJ2-6	CASSLRRNSGANVLTF	TGTGCCAGCAGCTTAAGGCGGAACTCTGGGGCCAACGTCCTGACTTTC
TRBV19	.	TRBD2	TRBJ2-1	CASSLAGGKGNEQFF	TGTGCCAGTAGCTTGGCGGGAGGGAAAGGGAATGAGCAGTTCTTC
TRBV9	.	.	TRBJ1-2	CASSSTGQNYGYTF	TGTGCCAGCAGTTCCACAGGGCAAAACTATGGCTACACCTTC
TRBV4-1	.	.	TRBJ2-7	CASSQDWASVSYEQYF	TGCGCCAGCAGCCAAGATTGGGCTAGCGTCTCCTACGAGCAGTACTTC
TRBV15	.	.	TRBJ2-7	CATSRAPPDGTYEQYF	TGTGCCACCAGCAGAGCCCCTCCCGACGGAACCTACGAGCAGTACTTC
TRBV28	.	.	TRBJ1-2	CASSLGQVYGYTF	TGTGCCAGCAGTTTAGGACAAGTCTATGGCTACACCTTC
TRBV12-5	.	.	TRBJ1-1	CASGSGVMNTEAFF	TGTGCTAGTGGTTCGGGGGTGATGAACACTGAAGCTTTCTTT
TRBV29-1	.	TRBD2	TRBJ2-3	CSVGILAGAQDTQYF	TGCAGCGTTGGTATCCTAGCGGGAGCCCAAGATACGCAGTATTTT
TRBV6-5	.	.	TRBJ1-1	CASSHGTVYTEAFF	TGTGCCAGCAGCCATGGGACCGTCTACACTGAAGCTTTCTTT
TRBV3-1/TRBV3-2	.	.	TRBJ1-2	CASSQGPTNYGYTF	TGTGCCAGCAGCCAGGGGCCCACTAACTATGGCTACACCTTC
TRBV5-6	few	.	TRBJ1-2	CASSQTVNYGYTF	TGTGCCAGCAGCCAGACAGTTAACTATGGCTACACCTTC
TRBV30	.	.	TRBJ1-1	CAWSGRVANTEAFF	TGTGCCTGGAGTGGAAGGGTAGCGAACACTGAAGCTTTCTTT
TRBV18	.	TRBD2	TRBJ2-7	CASSPGGRGEQYF	TGTGCCAGCTCACCCGGAGGGAGGGGCGAGCAGTACTTC
TRBV13	.	.	TRBJ1-1	CASSLGVELNTEAFF	TGTGCCAGCAGCTTAGGTGTGGAGCTGAACACTGAAGCTTTCTTT
TRBV27	once	TRBD1	TRBJ1-1	CASSPSTGFRDTEAFF	TGTGCCAGCAGTCCTTCGACAGGGTTTAGGGACACTGAAGCTTTCTTT
TRBV6-5	.	TRBD2	TRBJ2-3	CASSTTSGATDTQYF	TGTGCCAGCAGTACTACTAGCGGGGCCACAGATACGCAGTATTTT
TRBV28	.	.	TRBJ2-5	CASSFLKGPFTETQYF	TGTGCCAGCAGTTTCTTGAAAGGGCCGTTCACGGAGACCCAGTACTTC
TRBV6-5	.	.	TRBJ1-6	CASSYSSNSPLHF	TGTGCCAGCAGTTACTCGAGTAATTCACCCCTCCACTTT
TRBV5-1	few	TRBD1	TRBJ1-2	CASSSTGTGATTYGYTF	TGCGCCAGCAGCTCAACCGGGACAGGGGCTACAACTTATGGCTACACCTTC
TRBV7-9	.	.	TRBJ1-2	CASSPVGPRGSGGYTF	TGTGCCAGCAGCCCGGTTGGTCCGAGGGGTTCGGGTGGCTACACCTTC
TRBV18	.	.	TRBJ1-4	CASSPLGTEGEKLFF	TGTGCCAGCTCACCACTGGGCACCGAAGGTGAAAAACTGTTTTTT
TRBV30	.	.	TRBJ1-2	CAWSVMGVDGYTF	TGTGCCTGGAGTGTAATGGGGGTGGATGGCTACACCTTC
TRBV27	.	TRBD1	TRBJ1-5	CASSLSTMAGGQPQHF	TGTGCCAGCAGTTTATCGACAATGGCAGGGGGACAGCCCCAGCATTTT
TRBV30	.	.	TRBJ2-7	CAWSLSAWGEQYF	TGTGCCTGGAGCCTTAGCGCATGGGGCGAGCAGTACTTC
TRBV12-5	few	.	TRBJ2-1	CASGLVTSSYGDEQFF	TGTGCTAGTGGTTTGGTAACTTCGAGCTACGGCGATGAGCAGTTCTTC
TRBV3-1/TRBV3-2	.	.	TRBJ2-1	CASSPRRGPYNEQFF	TGTGCCAGCAGCCCCCGGAGGGGGCCCTACAATGAGCAGTTCTTC
TRBV30	.	TRBD2	TRBJ2-5	CAWTSGGEETQYF	TGTGCCTGGACTAGCGGGGGGGAAGAGACCCAGTACTTC